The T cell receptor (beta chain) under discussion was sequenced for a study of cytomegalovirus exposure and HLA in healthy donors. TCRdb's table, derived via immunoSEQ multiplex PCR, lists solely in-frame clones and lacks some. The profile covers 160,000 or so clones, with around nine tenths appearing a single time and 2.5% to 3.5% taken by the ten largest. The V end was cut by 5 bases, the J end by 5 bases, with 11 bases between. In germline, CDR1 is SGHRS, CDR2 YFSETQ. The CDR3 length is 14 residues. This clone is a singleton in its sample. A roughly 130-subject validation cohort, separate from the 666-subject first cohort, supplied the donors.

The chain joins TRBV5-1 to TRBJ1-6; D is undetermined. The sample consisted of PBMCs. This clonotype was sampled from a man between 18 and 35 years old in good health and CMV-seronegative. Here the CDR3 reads CASSGSQDNSPLHF. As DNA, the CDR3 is TGCGCCAGCAGTGGGAGTCAGGATAATTCACCCCTCCACTTT. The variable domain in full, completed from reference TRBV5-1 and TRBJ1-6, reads KAGVTQTPRYLIKTRGQQVTLSCSPISGHRSVSWYQQTPGQGLQFLFEYFSETQRNKGNFPGRFSGRQFSNSRSEMNVSTLELGDSALYLCASSGSQDNSPLHFGNGTRLTVT.